This TCR beta chain was captured by sequencing in a study of CD8+ T cells in alopecia areata. V trimming: 5 bases; J trimming: 5 bases; junction bases outside the gene matches: 4. Germline V gene sequence: CDR1 SEHNR, CDR2 FQNEAQ (reference sequence). The CDR3 sequence is 13 residues long. Extracted from the samples, RNA was reverse transcribed into cDNA to serve as the sequencing template. The data were produced by immunoSEQ multiplex PCR, yet TCRdb's version contains in-frame clones alone and is incomplete. The top ten clones hold 18% of a sample with some 130,000 clones, approximately 49% of them seen once.

This chain uses TRBV7-9 with TRBJ2-3; the match to TRBD1 covers 7 bases. This clonotype originated in a human donor with alopecia areata. Here the sequenced sample was CD8+ T cells sorted from blood, taken at week 0. The DNA for the CDR3 is TGTGCCAGCAGCGCTGGGACAGAAGATACGCAGTATTTT. Translation: CASSAGTEDTQYF.